The sequence of this TCR beta chain was determined in a study of T cell changes during pregnancy in multiple sclerosis. Per the germline V gene, CDR1 is WSHSY and CDR2 is SAAADI. CDR3 length: 18 residues. V was trimmed by 1 base and J by 3 bases, leaving 21 bases between them. The assay was immunoSEQ multiplex PCR, and TCRdb's table has in-frame clones only and misses some. The table includes about 76,000 clones, around 93% detected once. This specimen was peripheral blood, taken in the second trimester of pregnancy. The sequence came from a female donor with multiple sclerosis, enrolled in a pregnancy study. The V and J genes are TRBV10-2 and TRBJ1-1; D possibly corresponds to TRBD1 (6 bases). CDR3 protein: CASSEYGGEFEGDTEAFF. The CDR3 DNA reads as TGCGCCAGCAGTGAGTATGGGGGGGAGTTTGAGGGGGACACTGAAGCTTTCTTT.